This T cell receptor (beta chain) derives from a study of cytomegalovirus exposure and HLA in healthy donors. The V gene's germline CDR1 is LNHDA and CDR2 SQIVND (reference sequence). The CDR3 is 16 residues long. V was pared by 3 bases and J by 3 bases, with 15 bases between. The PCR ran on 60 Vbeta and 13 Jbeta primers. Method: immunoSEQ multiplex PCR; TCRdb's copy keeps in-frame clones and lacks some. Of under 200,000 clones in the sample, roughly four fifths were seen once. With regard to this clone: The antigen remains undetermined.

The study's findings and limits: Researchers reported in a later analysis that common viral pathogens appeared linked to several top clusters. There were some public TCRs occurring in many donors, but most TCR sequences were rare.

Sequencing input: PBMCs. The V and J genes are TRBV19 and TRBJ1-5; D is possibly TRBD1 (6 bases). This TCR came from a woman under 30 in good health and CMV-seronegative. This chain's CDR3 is CASSMLLRQVNQPQHF. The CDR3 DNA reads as TGTGCCAGTAGTATGCTGCTCAGACAGGTCAATCAGCCCCAGCATTTT.